Sequencing of this T cell receptor beta chain was carried out in a study of cytomegalovirus exposure and HLA in healthy donors. Primers: 60 Vbeta forward and 13 Jbeta reverse. Libraries were prepared by immunoSEQ multiplex PCR; TCRdb keeps only in-frame clonotypes and omits some of them. Of 100,000 to 150,000 clones listed, 80% are singletons. The receptor's source is a man in his forties or fifties in good health and CMV-seronegative. The sample consisted of PBMCs.

The CDR3 reads CASAAGGQETQYF. CDR3 bases: TGTGCCAGCGCCGCGGGGGGTCAAGAGACCCAGTACTTC. The rearrangement links TRBV2 to TRBJ2-5; 8 nucleotides align to TRBD2. Looked up from germline, CDR1 is SNHLY and CDR2 is FYNNEI. The CDR3 extends over 13 amino acids. Trimming took 8 bases from V and 2 from J; bases not matched to a gene: 4.